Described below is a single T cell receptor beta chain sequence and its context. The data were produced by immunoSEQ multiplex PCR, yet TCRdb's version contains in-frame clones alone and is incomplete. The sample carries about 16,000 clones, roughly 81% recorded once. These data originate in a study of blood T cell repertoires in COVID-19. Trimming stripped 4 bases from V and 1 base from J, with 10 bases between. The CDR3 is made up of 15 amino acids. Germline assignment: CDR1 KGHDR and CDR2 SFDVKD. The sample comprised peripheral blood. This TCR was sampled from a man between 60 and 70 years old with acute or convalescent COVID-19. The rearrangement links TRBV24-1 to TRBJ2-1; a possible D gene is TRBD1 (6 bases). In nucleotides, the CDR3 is TGTGCCACCAGTGACCAGGGGTGGTCCTACAATGAGCAGTTCTTC. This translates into CATSDQGWSYNEQFF.